Shown below are 10 T cell receptor beta chains from a single sample sequenced in a study of cytomegalovirus exposure and HLA in healthy donors. Both 60 Vbeta primers and 13 Jbeta primers went into the PCR. Sequencing used immunoSEQ multiplex PCR; TCRdb keeps in-frame clones, though not all of them. The sample holds tens of thousands of clones. Sequenced sample: PBMCs. These receptors originate from a woman between 50 and 59 years old in good health and CMV-seropositive.

The chain has TRBV6-5 and TRBJ2-3; TRBD2 matches 8 bases. J lost 11 bases, V lost 6 bases, and 7 bases had no gene match. Germline lookup yields CDR1 MNHEY and CDR2 SVGAGI. The CDR3 is made up of 12 amino acids. CDR3 DNA sequence: TGTGCCAGCAGGACTCGGGCGGGAGGGCAGTATTTT. It is translated as CASRTRAGGQYF.

The rearrangement links TRBV5-6 to TRBJ2-7, with TRBD1 matching over 9 bases. The germline CDR1 and CDR2 sequences are SGHDT and YYEEEE. The junction had 11 bases not matched to a gene; V was cut back by 4 bases and J by 6 bases. The CDR3 loop spans 15 amino acids. CDR3 loop: CASSPPLTGGGEQYF. The CDR3 DNA is TGTGCCAGCAGCCCCCCCTTGACAGGGGGAGGCGAGCAGTACTTC.

The chain couples TRBV18 to TRBJ1-4; D is undetermined. Trimming left V 4 bases short and J 8 bases short, with 11 bases between. The CDR3 is made up of 13 amino acids. CDR1 is KGHSH, CDR2 LQKENI, per germline. For the CDR3, the DNA is TGTGCCAGCTCACGTAGGAGCGGCGAAAAACTGTTTTTT. The encoded protein is CASSRRSGEKLFF.

The chain employs TRBV6-1 and TRBJ2-2; D possibly corresponds to TRBD1 (6 bases). This CDR3 is 15 amino acids long. V was shortened by 5 bases and J by 4 bases, with 14 bases between the two germline ends. Germline V lookup: CDR1 MNHNS, CDR2 SASEGT. The CDR3 region is CASSPSQGGTGELFF. In DNA form, the CDR3 reads TGTGCCAGCAGTCCCTCCCAAGGGGGCACCGGGGAGCTGTTTTTT.

The gene calls are TRBV11-2 and TRBJ2-3, with 7 nucleotides matching TRBD1. CDR3 size: 16 residues. Per the germline V gene, CDR1 is SGHAT and CDR2 is FQNNGV. V lost 5 bases to trimming and J lost 2 bases; unmatched junction nucleotides: 10. The chain's CDR3 is CASSQRQGRATDTQYF. The CDR3 DNA reads as TGTGCCAGCAGCCAAAGACAGGGAAGGGCCACAGATACGCAGTATTTT.

The CDR3 sequence: CASSPGQPIYGYTF. Here the CDR3 DNA reads TGTGCCAGCAGCCCGGGACAGCCGATATATGGCTACACCTTC. The chain employs TRBV7-9 and TRBJ1-2; TRBD1 matches at 7 bases. Germline CDR1 SEHNR, CDR2 FQNEAQ (reference sequence). J lost 5 bases, V lost 5 bases, and 8 bases had no gene match. The CDR3 sequence is 14 residues long.

V usage is TRBV15 and J usage is TRBJ1-5; TRBD1 is a possible D gene (5 bases). Germline V gives CDR1 LNHNV, CDR2 YYDKDF (reference sequence). This CDR3 comprises 15 residues. The ends were cut back, 1 base at V and 3 bases at J, with 10 bases in the middle. Written as DNA, the CDR3 is TGTGCCACCAGCAGAGGCGGACACGTCAATCAGCCCCAGCATTTT. Residues: CATSRGGHVNQPQHF.

The chain employs TRBV11-2 and TRBJ2-5; 9 bases align to TRBD1. V lost 5 bases and J lost 5; bases outside the gene matches: 9. The CDR3 extends over 15 amino acids. CDR1 SGHAT and CDR2 FQNNGV come from the germline V gene. CDR3 nucleotide sequence: TGTGCCAGCAGCATTAAGATTGACAGGGGGGAGACCCAGTACTTC. It translates to CASSIKIDRGETQYF.

The chain recombines TRBV10-3 with TRBJ1-1; TRBD1 might be the D (6 bases). Trimming took off 2 bases at V and 4 bases at J, with 14 bases between the two ends. Germline V gene sequence: CDR1 ENHRY, CDR2 SYGVKD. CDR3 length: 15 amino acids. CDR3 in DNA: TGTGCCATCAGTGAGGTCGGGACATCCGTCACTGAAGCTTTCTTT. Amino acid sequence: CAISEVGTSVTEAFF.

As concerns this clone: No conserved phenylalanine or tryptophan ends this CDR3, so it is likely a read error. The DNA is left out, because the CDR3 cannot be placed on it with certainty; the CDR3 is given as TCRdb lists it. The rearrangement uses TRBV20-1 and TRBJ1-1; the D segment call TRBD1 is taken from the table without a DNA check. Germline lookup yields CDR1 DFQATT and CDR2 SNEGSKA (reference sequence). From its first to its last residue, the CDR3 has 10 amino acids. The CDR3 loop is CSALSTGPGL.